This TCR beta chain derives from a study of vaccination effects on CD4 cells after COVID-19. The wider study: Post-vaccine specimens were collected at a median of 72 days following the second dose. Roughly 1.9 million PBMC were placed in each well, which was supplemented with approximately 9.2 IU/ml IL-2 and 10 ug/ml peptides.

This clone ranks as medium-sized. What it binds is not known. Germline values: CDR1 LGHDT, CDR2 YNNKEL (reference sequence). The CDR3 contains 16 residues. The V and J ends lost 4 bases and 1 base respectively, with 16 bases between them. The method was immunoSEQ multiplex PCR; TCRdb's version includes in-frame clones alone and lacks a portion of them. The sample holds approximately 30,000 clones, around 72% seen once. Investigators separated out CD4+ T cells once about eleven days of culture had passed. Infection dated between March and December 2020, before the Alpha, Beta and Delta variants reached the United States. Each participant received a vaccine that was either BNT162b2 or mRNA-1273, given as two doses. Study observations and caveats: The study enrolled few convalescent patients and sampled no early post-infection timepoints.

The chain combines TRBV3-1 (or the pseudogene TRBV3-2) with TRBJ1-2; D uncertain. Sequenced here: CD4+ T cells from PBMCs cultured without peptide, sampled after COVID-19 vaccination. This TCR came from a human donor who had a prior SARS-CoV-2 infection. The DNA of the CDR3 is TGTGCCAGCAGCCGAGAGACCGGGTCCTATAACTATGGCTACACCTTC. Translation: CASSRETGSYNYGYTF.